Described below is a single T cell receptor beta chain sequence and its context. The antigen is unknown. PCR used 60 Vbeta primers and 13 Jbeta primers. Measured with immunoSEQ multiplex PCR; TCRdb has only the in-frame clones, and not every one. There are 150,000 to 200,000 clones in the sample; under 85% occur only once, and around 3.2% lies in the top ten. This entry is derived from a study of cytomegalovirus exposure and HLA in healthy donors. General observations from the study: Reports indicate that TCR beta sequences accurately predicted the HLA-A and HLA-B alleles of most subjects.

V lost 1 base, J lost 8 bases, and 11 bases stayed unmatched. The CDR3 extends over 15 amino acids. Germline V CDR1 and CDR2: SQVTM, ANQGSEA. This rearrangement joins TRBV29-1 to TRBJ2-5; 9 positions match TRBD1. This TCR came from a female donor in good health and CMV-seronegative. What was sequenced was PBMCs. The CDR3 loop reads CSVEGTTTGGQTQYF. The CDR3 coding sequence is TGCAGCGTTGAAGGGACCACGACAGGGGGGCAAACCCAGTACTTC.